Below, one T cell receptor beta chain is given with its context. Its antigen is unknown. Germline trimming cut 5 bases from V and 0 bases from J; bases unmatched to any gene: 4. From germline, CDR1 is ENHRY and CDR2 SYGVKD. The CDR3 runs 15 residues. The sample is drawn from a study of PD-1 blockade in mismatch repair-deficient tumors. The wider study: All were previously treated, progressing patients with some twelve mismatch repair-deficient cancer types. General observations from the study: After pembrolizumab, tumor-resident clones rose rapidly, then generally contracted before radiologic responses.

Three pembrolizumab responders had their TCRs sequenced. TCRdb's copy holds only in-frame clones and misses some; the assay was immunoSEQ multiplex PCR. Of 90,000 to 120,000 clones in the sample, roughly four fifths are singletons; the top ten hold 6.3%. The sequences come from peripheral blood, collected approximately 35 weeks after starting pembrolizumab. The receptor was isolated from an adult with mismatch repair-deficient cancer. The chain recombines TRBV10-3 with TRBJ2-3; 8 bases are shared with TRBD2. CDR3 DNA sequence: TGTGCCATCAGTCCGTCTAGCGGGAGCACAGATACGCAGTATTTT. This codes for CAISPSSGSTDTQYF.